A selection of T cell receptor beta chains follows, all from one sample in a study of blood T cell repertoires in COVID-19. TCRdb keeps only in-frame clones here, not all; method: immunoSEQ multiplex PCR. The repertoire consists of approximately 160,000 clones, with over 75% occurring once and the leading ten covering approximately 2.6%. Sequencing input: peripheral blood. Source of these receptors: a man aged 70 or older with acute or convalescent COVID-19. Both conserved end residues are part of each CDR3. The D gene is left open where the match is weak.

D | length | V | CDR3
- | 13 | TRBV6-5 | CASSREGGNTIYF
TRBD1 | 14 | TRBV28 | CAGGGRTGHSPLHF
- | 13 | TRBV29-1 | CSVNSLSTDTQYF
TRBD2 | 15 | TRBV5-4 | CASSSKTSGSYEQYF
TRBD2 | 16 | TRBV5-4 | CASSLPLAGHLGELFF
TRBD1 | 15 | TRBV4-1 | CASSLTGQGSYEQYF
- | 11 | TRBV20-1 | CSGANSYEQYF
- | 13 | TRBV29-1 | CSAETEANYGYTF
TRBD2 | 19 | TRBV11-3 | CASSLVTRLAGGFSYEQYF
- | 13 | TRBV2 | CASSLRRGAEAFF
- | 16 | TRBV7-2 | CASSLVTGSTTDTQYF
TRBD1 | 14 | TRBV12-5 | CASGIGQGNSPLHF
- | 13 | TRBV6-1 | CASSEDTGNTIYF
TRBD1 | 15 | TRBV28 | CASGGTGVLNTEAFF
TRBD1 | 13 | TRBV10-3 | CAISDYSRDREYF
- | 12 | TRBV18 | CASSDSGYEQYF
TRBD2 | 15 | TRBV19 | CASSKPGLPYNEQFF
TRBD1 | 17 | TRBV18 | CASSPLGQAASGNTIYF
- | 13 | TRBV30 | CAWIRAGANEQFF
TRBD1 | 15 | TRBV7-6 | CASSLNRGSNYGYTF
- | 12 | TRBV5-6 | CASSRVTETQYF
TRBD2 | 16 | TRBV9 | CASSAHIAGVPDTQYF
- | 12 | TRBV6-2/TRBV6-3 | CASSTGSYEQYF
TRBD2 | 19 | TRBV24-1 | CATSDSGLAGASSYNEQFF
TRBD2 | 15 | TRBV3-1/TRBV3-2 | CASSHELAGVGEQYF
TRBD1 | 19 | TRBV5-5 | CASSPSRGNPSSYNSPLHF
- | 15 | TRBV5-8 | CASSLNGQGNTEAFF
TRBD1 | 12 | TRBV18 | CASSPDRNGAFF
- | 14 | TRBV2 | CASKLAGNQETQYF
- | 16 | TRBV19 | CASSTTQGSYNSPLHF
TRBD1 | 15 | TRBV7-9 | CASSPLDRAGNTIYF
- | 15 | TRBV14 | CASSQDGVEGRTQYF
TRBD2 | 13 | TRBV29-1 | CSVVVGLAGGPYF
TRBD2 | 16 | TRBV4-3 | CASSQGLAGTTYEQYF
TRBD1 | 14 | TRBV2 | CASRTGQALNIQYF
- | 14 | TRBV6-6 | CASRSEGVSYGYTF
- | 16 | TRBV24-1 | CATSDLGLGSQETQYF
- | 14 | TRBV3-1/TRBV3-2 | CASSQGLSTNVLTF
TRBD2 | 16 | TRBV20-1 | CSASGLAGGGTDTQYF
- | 14 | TRBV11-2 | CASSWNRGNTEAFF
TRBD1 | 14 | TRBV6-5 | CATLKGQLRIEAFF
TRBD1 | 11 | TRBV2 | CASSGDRVEFF
TRBD1 | 16 | TRBV29-1 | CSVEDLEKGAWTGYTF
- | 15 | TRBV2 | CASSEATGSGNTIYF
- | 14 | TRBV18 | CASSATAGANVLTF
- | 14 | TRBV7-6 | CASSLASQGTEAFF
- | 13 | TRBV12-3/TRBV12-4 | CASGRGEQETQYF
- | 12 | TRBV18 | CASSQYQETQYF
TRBD2 | 16 | TRBV5-1 | CASSEGLAVSTDTQYF
TRBD1 | 12 | TRBV7-9 | CASSLGQKGSFF
- | 16 | TRBV21-1 | CAGKRAATCLNTEAFF
TRBD1 | 17 | TRBV18 | CASSPSWGDSSGNTIYF